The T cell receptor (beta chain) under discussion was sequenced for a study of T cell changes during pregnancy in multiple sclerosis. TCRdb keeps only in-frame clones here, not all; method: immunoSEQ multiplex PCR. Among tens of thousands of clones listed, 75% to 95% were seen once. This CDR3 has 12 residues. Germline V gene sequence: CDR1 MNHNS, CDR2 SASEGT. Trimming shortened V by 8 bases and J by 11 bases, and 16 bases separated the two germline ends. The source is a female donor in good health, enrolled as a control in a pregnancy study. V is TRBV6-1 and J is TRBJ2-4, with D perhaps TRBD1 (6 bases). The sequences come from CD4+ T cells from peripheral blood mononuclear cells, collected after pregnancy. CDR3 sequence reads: CASGGRSGVQYF. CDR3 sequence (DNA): TGTGCCAGCGGGGGCCGATCGGGCGTTCAGTACTTC.